A selection of T cell receptor beta chains follows, all from one sample in a study of CD8+CD57+ T cells in acquired aplastic anemia. TCRdb used MiXCR to reprocess the reads, holding one entry per CDR3 protein. The data contain roughly 280,000 distinct CDR3 sequences, approximately 57% of them singletons. Sequencing was performed on sorted CD4+, CD8+, or CD8+CD57+ T cells (not recorded which) from PBMCs. The receptors come from a human donor with aplastic anemia. The CDR3 runs from the conserved cysteine through the conserved F or W. A D gene is named only where the DNA matches it firmly. A row's size may be missing; if present it is once, few, many or a size class.

TRBV5-5	.	.	TRBJ2-7	CASSLGAGTEQYF	TGTGCCAGCAGCTTGGGAGCCGGTACGGAGCAGTACTTC
TRBV19	.	.	TRBJ2-1	CVSSISGLLSYNEQFF	TGTGTTAGTAGTATTTCGGGACTCCTCTCCTACAATGAGCAGTTCTTC
TRBV6-1	many	.	TRBJ2-2	CASSNYPRGTGELFF	TGTGCCAGCAGTAACTATCCGCGAGGCACCGGGGAGCTGTTTTTT
TRBV10-1	.	TRBD2	TRBJ2-3	CASSGGLAVTDTQYF	TGCGCCAGCAGTGGGGGACTAGCGGTCACAGATACGCAGTATTTT
TRBV7-9	.	.	TRBJ1-1	CASSTSRVAEAFF	TGTGCCAGCAGCACCTCCAGGGTGGCTGAAGCTTTCTTT
TRBV11-3	few	TRBD2	TRBJ2-2	CASSLEPTSGGGRVPNTGELFF	TGTGCCAGCAGCTTAGAACCGACATCGGGCGGGGGAAGGGTTCCGAACACCGGGGAGCTGTTTTTT
TRBV16	many	TRBD1	TRBJ1-2	CASSQSDRTYTF	TGTGCCAGCAGCCAGTCGGACAGGACCTACACCTTC
TRBV10-3	.	TRBD2	TRBJ2-3	CAISEGAGGTDTQYF	TGTGCCATCAGTGAAGGAGCGGGAGGCACAGATACGCAGTATTTT
TRBV7-9	.	TRBD1	TRBJ1-1	CASSYWTGLDTEAFF	TGTGCCAGCAGCTACTGGACAGGGTTGGACACTGAAGCTTTCTTT
TRBV14	.	TRBD1	TRBJ2-7	CASSQDRGISRYF	TGTGCCAGCAGCCAGGACAGGGGAATAAGTCGGTACTTC
TRBV19	.	TRBD1	TRBJ1-4	CASSRDREGNEKLFF	TGTGCCAGTAGTAGGGACAGGGAGGGTAATGAAAAACTGTTTTTT
TRBV29-1	.	TRBD2	TRBJ2-3	CSGRTSGLDTQYF	TGCAGCGGCCGGACTAGCGGGTTGGATACGCAGTATTTT
TRBV6-2/TRBV6-3	many	.	TRBJ2-7	CASSWAAWPAEEQYF	TGTGCCAGCAGTTGGGCTGCGTGGCCCGCGGAAGAGCAGTACTTC
TRBV5-5	.	.	TRBJ2-5	CASSLGFSVQETQYF	TGTGCCAGCAGCTTGGGATTTAGTGTACAAGAGACCCAGTACTTC
TRBV3-1	many	.	TRBJ2-5	CASSQVAGAGTQYF	TGTGCCAGCAGCCAAGTGGCGGGGGCCGGGACCCAGTACTTC
TRBV6-1	.	.	TRBJ1-1	CASSDRIVGAFF	TGTGCCAGCAGTGACCGAATTGTAGGAGCTTTCTTT
TRBV7-2	.	.	TRBJ2-7	CASSKAIHEQYF	TGTGCCAGCAGCAAAGCAATCCACGAGCAGTACTTC
TRBV5-8	.	.	TRBJ1-1	CASSLSPGNTEAFF	TGTGCCAGCAGCTTGTCTCCAGGGAACACTGAAGCTTTCTTT
TRBV7-9	.	TRBD2	TRBJ2-7	CASSLKAGGHYEQYF	TGTGCCAGCAGCTTAAAAGCGGGGGGGCACTACGAGCAGTACTTC
TRBV20-1	.	.	TRBJ2-1	CSAPKEYNEQFF	TGCAGTGCCCCTAAGGAGTACAATGAGCAGTTCTTC
TRBV2	.	TRBD1	TRBJ1-1	CASRPDRLNTEAFF	TGTGCCAGCAGGCCGGACAGGCTGAACACTGAAGCTTTCTTT
TRBV12-3/TRBV12-4	.	.	TRBJ2-5	CAISPRDVETQYF	TGTGCCATCAGTCCCCGGGACGTGGAGACCCAGTACTTC
TRBV12-3/TRBV12-4	.	.	TRBJ2-1	CASSFYRDNVQFF	TGTGCCAGCAGTTTCTACAGAGACAATGTACAGTTCTTC
TRBV9	.	.	TRBJ1-4	CASSVFGATNEKLFF	TGTGCCAGCAGCGTGTTCGGGGCAACTAATGAAAAACTGTTTTTT
TRBV10-3	.	.	TRBJ1-6	CAIRPGDGHNSPLHF	TGTGCCATCAGGCCAGGGGACGGCCATAATTCACCCCTCCACTTT
TRBV7-9	few	.	TRBJ2-7	CASSLAERVHEQYF	TGTGCCAGCAGCTTAGCTGAGCGGGTTCACGAGCAGTACTTC
TRBV20-1	.	.	TRBJ2-5	CSAPMGAYQETQYF	TGCAGTGCCCCGATGGGGGCCTACCAAGAGACCCAGTACTTC
TRBV7-2	few	TRBD2	TRBJ2-7	CASSFGGGPNEQYF	TGTGCCAGCAGCTTCGGGGGAGGGCCCAACGAGCAGTACTTC
TRBV12-3/TRBV12-4	.	TRBD1	TRBJ1-2	CASRRTGAGNTF	TGTGCCAGCAGGCGGACAGGGGCTGGAAACACCTTC
TRBV7-9	few	.	TRBJ1-6	CASSLGGINSPLHF	TGTGCCAGCAGCTTAGGAGGGATCAATTCACCCCTCCACTTT
TRBV29-1	once	.	TRBJ2-1	CSVELPGNEQFF	TGCAGCGTTGAACTACCGGGCAATGAGCAGTTCTTC
TRBV25-1	.	.	TRBJ1-1	CASSEYGEVNTEAFF	TGTGCCAGCAGTGAATACGGGGAGGTGAACACTGAAGCTTTCTTT
TRBV15	.	.	TRBJ1-5	CATSRVFGQSNQPQHF	TGTGCCACCAGCAGAGTATTCGGACAGAGCAATCAGCCCCAGCATTTT
TRBV12-3/TRBV12-4	.	TRBD2	TRBJ2-7	CASSLSGACYEQYF	TGTGCCAGCAGCCTTAGCGGGGCGTGCTACGAGCAGTACTTC
TRBV2	.	.	TRBJ1-2	CASTIRGESYGYTF	TGTGCCAGCACCATTAGGGGGGAGAGCTATGGCTACACCTTC
TRBV7-2	once	TRBD2	TRBJ2-5	CASSVGLAGETQYF	TGTGCCAGCAGCGTTGGACTAGCGGGGGAGACCCAGTACTTC
TRBV12-3/TRBV12-4	.	TRBD1	TRBJ2-5	CASSSLTGGIGAQYF	TGTGCCAGCAGTTCCCTGACAGGGGGGATCGGGGCCCAGTACTTC
TRBV24-1	few	TRBD1	TRBJ2-5	CATSDSRVGQETQYF	TGTGCCACCAGTGACTCCCGGGTGGGACAGGAGACCCAGTACTTC
TRBV29-1	few	TRBD1	TRBJ1-1	CSVGQQNTEAFF	TGCAGCGTGGGACAGCAGAACACTGAAGCTTTCTTT
TRBV7-9	.	.	TRBJ1-1	CASSFHLTEAFF	TGTGCCAGCAGCTTTCACCTCACTGAAGCTTTCTTT
TRBV7-9	once	.	TRBJ2-1	CASSQEDGCPYNEQFF	TGTGCCAGCAGCCAAGAGGACGGCTGTCCCTACAATGAGCAGTTCTTC
TRBV5-6	.	.	TRBJ2-5	CASSLPIEETQYF	TGTGCCAGCAGCTTACCCATTGAGGAGACCCAGTACTTC
TRBV29-1	.	.	TRBJ1-2	CSVRTDVFNYGYTF	TGCAGCGTAAGGACAGATGTTTTTAACTATGGCTACACCTTC
TRBV29-1	.	TRBD1	TRBJ1-1	CSVVGQREAFF	TGCAGCGTTGTGGGACAGAGAGAAGCTTTCTTT
TRBV5-1	.	.	TRBJ2-2	CASSIPGQGREQYFGPGTGELFF	.
TRBV7-2	.	TRBD1	TRBJ2-5	CASGKTGGQETQYF	TGTGCCAGCGGCAAAACAGGGGGCCAGGAGACCCAGTACTTC
TRBV6-6	.	.	TRBJ1-1	CASSVGRLEAFF	TGTGCCAGCAGTGTCGGCAGATTAGAAGCTTTCTTT
TRBV20-1	few	TRBD1	TRBJ1-3	CSARTGAGNTIYF	TGCAGTGCTAGGACAGGGGCTGGAAACACCATATATTTT
TRBV2	.	.	TRBJ2-7	CASSETANEQYF	TGTGCCAGCAGTGAAACGGCTAATGAGCAGTACTTC
TRBV7-3	few	.	TRBJ1-2	CASSEPTEDIGGGGYTF	TGTGCCAGCAGTGAACCGACCGAGGACATAGGAGGTGGAGGCTACACCTTC
TRBV18	.	.	TRBJ2-7	CASSPPGVYDEQYF	TGTGCCAGCTCACCGCCAGGGGTGTACGACGAGCAGTACTTC
TRBV19	.	.	TRBJ1-6	CASSDTWNSPLHF	TGTGCCAGTTCCGACACTTGGAATTCACCCCTCCACTTT
TRBV15	.	.	TRBJ2-3	CATSRARGTDTQYF	TGTGCCACCAGCAGAGCCAGAGGCACAGATACGCAGTATTTT